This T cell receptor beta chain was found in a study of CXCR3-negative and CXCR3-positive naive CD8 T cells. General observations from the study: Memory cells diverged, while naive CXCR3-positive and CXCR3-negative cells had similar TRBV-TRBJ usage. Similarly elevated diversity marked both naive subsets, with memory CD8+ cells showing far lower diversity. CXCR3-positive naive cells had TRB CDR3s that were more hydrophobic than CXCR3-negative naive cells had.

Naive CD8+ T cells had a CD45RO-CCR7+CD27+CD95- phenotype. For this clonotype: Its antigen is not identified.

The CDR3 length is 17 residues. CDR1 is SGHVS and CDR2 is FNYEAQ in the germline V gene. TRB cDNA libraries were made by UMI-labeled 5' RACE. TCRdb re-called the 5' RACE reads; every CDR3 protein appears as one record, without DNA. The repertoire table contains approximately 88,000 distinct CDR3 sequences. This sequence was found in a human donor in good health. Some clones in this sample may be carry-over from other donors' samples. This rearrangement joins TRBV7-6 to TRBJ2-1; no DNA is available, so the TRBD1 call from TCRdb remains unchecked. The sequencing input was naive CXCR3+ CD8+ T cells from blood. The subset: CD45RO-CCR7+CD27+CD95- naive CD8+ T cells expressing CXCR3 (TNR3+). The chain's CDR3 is CASSEKQGFKSYNEQFF.